This entry describes one T cell receptor (beta chain). The method was immunoSEQ multiplex PCR; TCRdb's version includes in-frame clones alone and lacks a portion of them. The sample carries a few hundred thousand clones, 70% to 90% recorded once. Trimming stripped 6 bases from V and 5 bases from J, with 14 bases between. Germline CDR1 SGDLS, CDR2 YYNGEE. CDR3 size: 13 residues. The data originate from a study of blood T cell repertoires in COVID-19. Participant reports of clinical history set cohort assignment. In Cohort 3, a recovered donor had either two negative PCRs, clearance, or symptom resolution.

The chain couples TRBV9 to TRBJ2-5, with D possibly TRBD2 on 6 matching bases. This TCR was sampled from a man aged 25 to 40 who had recovered from COVID-19. Sequenced input: PBMCs or T cells enriched from blood (not recorded which). The CDR3 nucleotides read TGTGCCAGCAAGGCGCCGGGGGTGGAGACCCAGTACTTC. This encodes CASKAPGVETQYF.